These T cell receptor beta chains were read from a single sample in a study of response to subunit inactivated influenza vaccine. TCRdb analysed the RT-PCR reads with MiXCR anew, one entry per CDR3 protein. The table lists more than 700,000 distinct CDR3 sequences, 21% of them singletons. The material sequenced was PBMCs from blood, taken less than 6 days after vaccination. The receptors shown here come from a man between 50 and 59 years old who received an inactivated influenza vaccine. Both conserved end residues are part of each CDR3. A D gene is named only where the DNA matches it firmly. Expanded clones get a size class; other rows say once, few or many, or leave the size out.

CDR3 DNA	CDR3 protein	clone size	V gene	D gene	J gene	CDR3 length
TGTGCCAGCAGTTACGAAGTGAGGACTAGCGGGAGGACGAACACCGGGGAGCTGTTTTTT	CASSYEVRTSGRTNTGELFF	-	TRBV6-2/TRBV6-3	TRBD2	TRBJ2-2	20
TGTGCCAGCAGTTATAGAGAATCCTACGAGCAGTACTTC	CASSYRESYEQYF	-	TRBV6-5	-	TRBJ2-7	13
TGCGCCAGCAGCTCACAGGGGTCCGCTAATGAAAAACTGTTTTTT	CASSSQGSANEKLFF	-	TRBV5-1	TRBD1	TRBJ1-4	15
TGTGCCAGCAGCTTAGACGCCGCTTTGAACACTGAAGCTTTCTTT	CASSLDAALNTEAFF	-	TRBV7-2	-	TRBJ1-1	15
TGTGCCAGCAGCCAGGGTAGCAGGGGCACTGAAGCTTTCTTT	CASSQGSRGTEAFF	-	TRBV3-1	-	TRBJ1-1	14
TGCAGTGACCGTAAGGGCGGGGGATTTGGGACGCAGTATTTT	CSDRKGGGFGTQYF	-	TRBV20-1	TRBD2	TRBJ2-3	14
TGTGCCAGCAGCGCCTACGGGATTTACAATGAGCAGTTCTTC	CASSAYGIYNEQFF	-	TRBV7-2	-	TRBJ2-1	14
TGTGCCAGCAGCCCTTTCTTGGGCTTCGAGCAGTACTTC	CASSPFLGFEQYF	-	TRBV7-2	-	TRBJ2-7	13
TGTGCCAGCAGTTTTAGGACAGGGACCCACAATGAGCAGTTCTTC	CASSFRTGTHNEQFF	-	TRBV12-3/TRBV12-4	TRBD1	TRBJ2-1	15
TGTGCCAGCAGACCTAGACAACTAGGCGATTACGAGCAGTACTTC	CASRPRQLGDYEQYF	few	TRBV6-2/TRBV6-3	-	TRBJ2-7	15
TGTGCCAGCAGCTTGTGGTGGGGGGCTCTGTACGAGCAGTACTTC	CASSLWWGALYEQYF	few	TRBV5-5	-	TRBJ2-7	15
TGCGCCAGCAGAAGTGTGGGGTACAATGAGCAGTTCTTC	CASRSVGYNEQFF	few	TRBV5-1	-	TRBJ2-1	13
TGCGCCAGCAGCTTGGCCAACTCCCTAGCGGGAGGCTCTAAGAATGAGCAGTTCTTC	CASSLANSLAGGSKNEQFF	-	TRBV5-1	TRBD2	TRBJ2-1	19
TGTGCCAGCAGTGAAATGGACGAGGGGATGGGGGAGCAGTACTTC	CASSEMDEGMGEQYF	few	TRBV2	-	TRBJ2-7	15
TGTGCCAGCAGCCAGACTAGCGGGAGGCAGGGCGGGGAGCTGTTTTTT	CASSQTSGRQGGELFF	-	TRBV9	TRBD2	TRBJ2-2	16
TGTGCCAGCAGTTTTTCGTCGGGGTTGGAAGAGACCCAGTACTTC	CASSFSSGLEETQYF	-	TRBV12-3/TRBV12-4	-	TRBJ2-5	15
TGTGCCAGCAGCCAACTAGCTGGGACTAGCGATGTTTACGAGCAGTACTTC	CASSQLAGTSDVYEQYF	-	TRBV4-2	TRBD2	TRBJ2-7	17
TGTGCCAGCAGTTCTTCCGACTTGGAGACCCAGTACTTC	CASSSSDLETQYF	-	TRBV12-3/TRBV12-4	-	TRBJ2-5	13
TGCGCCAGCAGCCAAGGGATTACAGGGTACACTGAAGCTTTCTTT	CASSQGITGYTEAFF	-	TRBV4-3	-	TRBJ1-1	15
TGCGCCAGCAGCCAAGCAGCAACTAATGAAAAACTGTTTTTT	CASSQAATNEKLFF	many	TRBV5-1	-	TRBJ1-4	14
TGTGCCATCAGTGAGTCGGGAAGGGGGCTCACCGGGGAGCTGTTTTTT	CAISESGRGLTGELFF	-	TRBV10-3	TRBD1	TRBJ2-2	16
TGCGCCAGCAGCTTAGGACAGGGCGTAGTTGAAGCTTTCTTT	CASSLGQGVVEAFF	few	TRBV5-1	TRBD1	TRBJ1-1	14
TGCAGTGCTAGAGAAGAACAGCCCTCGGGTGGCTACACCTTC	CSAREEQPSGGYTF	-	TRBV20-1	-	TRBJ1-2	14
TGTGCCAGCAGCTTAGCCGGCAGGGTGGTAAATGAGCAGTTCTTC	CASSLAGRVVNEQFF	few	TRBV7-2	-	TRBJ2-1	15
TGTGCCATCAGACCCTCCAATTCGGATACCGGGGAGCTGTTTTTT	CAIRPSNSDTGELFF	-	TRBV10-3	-	TRBJ2-2	15
TGTGCCACCAGTGATTCAGGAGCGGGAGGCTCTGGGGAGCAGTACTTC	CATSDSGAGGSGEQYF	-	TRBV24-1	TRBD2	TRBJ2-7	16
TGTGCCACCAGCAGAGATCCCTTTGGACCCGTCATGGAGTTCTTC	CATSRDPFGPVMEFF	many	TRBV15	-	TRBJ2-1	15
TGTGCCACCAGTGATCCGGGACTAGCGGGAAAGCAGTACTTC	CATSDPGLAGKQYF	few	TRBV24-1	TRBD2	TRBJ2-7	14
TGTGCCACCAGCAGCCGCTTGGAGGTAATCTACGAGCAGTACTTC	CATSSRLEVIYEQYF	-	TRBV15	-	TRBJ2-7	15
TGTGCCAGCAGCTTAGACTACAGGGGTGAGCAGTACTTC	CASSLDYRGEQYF	-	TRBV11-2	TRBD1	TRBJ2-7	13
TGTGCCAGCTGCCAAATCTGGACAGGGGACCACGAGCAGTACTTC	CASCQIWTGDHEQYF	-	TRBV3-1	TRBD1	TRBJ2-7	15
TGTGCCAGCAGTTTTGGAGCATTGTACGCAGATACGCAGTATTTT	CASSFGALYADTQYF	few	TRBV12-3/TRBV12-4	-	TRBJ2-3	15
TGTGCCAGCAGCTTAGATGCGGCAGGCTACTATGGCTACACCTTC	CASSLDAAGYYGYTF	few	TRBV11-2	-	TRBJ1-2	15
TGTGCCAGCAGTGTACTCCTAGGCGGATCCGGGGGAGATACGCAGTATTTT	CASSVLLGGSGGDTQYF	-	TRBV27	-	TRBJ2-3	17
TGCGCCAGCAGGGGGACTAGCGGTCCCACAGATACGCAGTATTTT	CASRGTSGPTDTQYF	-	TRBV4-1	TRBD2	TRBJ2-3	15
TGCGCCAGCAGCTTGGAAGCGGAGGGCTACGAGCAGTACTTC	CASSLEAEGYEQYF	many	TRBV5-1	-	TRBJ2-7	14
TGTGCCAGCAGTAAGACATTTAGCTCCTACAATGAGCAGTTCTTC	CASSKTFSSYNEQFF	many	TRBV12-3/TRBV12-4	-	TRBJ2-1	15
TGTGCCAGCAGTCCCCGTGTGGGTTACGAGCAGTACTTC	CASSPRVGYEQYF	-	TRBV12-3/TRBV12-4	-	TRBJ2-7	13
TGCGCCAGCAGCTTGGCCCCGGGACAACAGAACACCGGGGAGCTGTTTTTT	CASSLAPGQQNTGELFF	few	TRBV5-1	-	TRBJ2-2	17
TGTGCCAGCAGTTACCGTAGCGGGGGCACAGATACGCAGTATTTT	CASSYRSGGTDTQYF	-	TRBV6-2/TRBV6-3	TRBD2	TRBJ2-3	15
TGTGCCAGCAGACCAGGGACAGGGGGCTCCTACGAGCAGTACTTC	CASRPGTGGSYEQYF	many	TRBV12-3/TRBV12-4	TRBD1	TRBJ2-7	15
TGTGCCATCAGTGAAGGAGTTGCGCCCTACGAGCAGTACTTC	CAISEGVAPYEQYF	-	TRBV10-3	-	TRBJ2-7	14
TGTGCCGTCTGGACAGGGGACCATACCGGGGCTTTCTTT	CAVWTGDHTGAFF	few	TRBV10-3	TRBD1	TRBJ1-1	13
TGTGCCAGCAAGGGACAGGGCGATCAGCCCCAGCATTTT	CASKGQGDQPQHF	-	TRBV27	TRBD1	TRBJ1-5	13